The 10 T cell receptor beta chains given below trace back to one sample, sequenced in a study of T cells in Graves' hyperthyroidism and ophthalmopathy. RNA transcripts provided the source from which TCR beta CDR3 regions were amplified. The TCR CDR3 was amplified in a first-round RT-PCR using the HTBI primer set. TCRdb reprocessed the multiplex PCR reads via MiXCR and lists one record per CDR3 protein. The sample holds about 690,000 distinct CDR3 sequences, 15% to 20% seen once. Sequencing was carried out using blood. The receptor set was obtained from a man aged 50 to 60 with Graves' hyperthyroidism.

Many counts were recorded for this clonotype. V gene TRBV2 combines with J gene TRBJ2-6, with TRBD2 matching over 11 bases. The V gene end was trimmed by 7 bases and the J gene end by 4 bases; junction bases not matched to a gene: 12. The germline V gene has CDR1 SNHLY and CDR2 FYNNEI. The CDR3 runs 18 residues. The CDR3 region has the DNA TGTGCCAGCATCACTAGCGGGAGAGGGGTCTCCGGGGCCAACGTCCTGACTTTC. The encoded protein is CASITSGRGVSGANVLTF. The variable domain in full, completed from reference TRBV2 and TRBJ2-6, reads EPEVTQTPSHQVTQMGQEVILRCVPISNHLYFYWYRQILGQKVEFLVSFYNNEISEKSEIFDDQFSVERPDGSNFTLKIRSTKLEDSAMYFCASITSGRGVSGANVLTFGAGSRLTVL.

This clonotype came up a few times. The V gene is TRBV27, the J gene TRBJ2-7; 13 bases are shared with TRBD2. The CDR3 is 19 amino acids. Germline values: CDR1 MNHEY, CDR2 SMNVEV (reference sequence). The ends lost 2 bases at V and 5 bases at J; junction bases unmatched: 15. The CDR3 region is CASSLVRTSGRVVLNEQYF. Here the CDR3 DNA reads TGTGCCAGCAGTTTAGTCAGGACTAGCGGGAGAGTAGTTTTGAACGAGCAGTACTTC.

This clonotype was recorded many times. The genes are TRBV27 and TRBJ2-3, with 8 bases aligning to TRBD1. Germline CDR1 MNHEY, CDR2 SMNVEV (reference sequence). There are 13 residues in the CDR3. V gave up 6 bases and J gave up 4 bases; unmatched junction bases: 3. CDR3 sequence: CASRQGQADTQYF. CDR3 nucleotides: TGTGCCAGCAGACAGGGACAGGCAGATACGCAGTATTTT.

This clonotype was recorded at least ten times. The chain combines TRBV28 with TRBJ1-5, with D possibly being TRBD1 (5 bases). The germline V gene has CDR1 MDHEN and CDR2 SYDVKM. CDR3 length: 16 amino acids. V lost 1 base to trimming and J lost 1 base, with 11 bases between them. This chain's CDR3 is CASSLSGEWSNQPQHF. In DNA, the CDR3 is TGTGCCAGCAGTTTATCGGGGGAGTGGAGCAATCAGCCCCAGCATTTT.

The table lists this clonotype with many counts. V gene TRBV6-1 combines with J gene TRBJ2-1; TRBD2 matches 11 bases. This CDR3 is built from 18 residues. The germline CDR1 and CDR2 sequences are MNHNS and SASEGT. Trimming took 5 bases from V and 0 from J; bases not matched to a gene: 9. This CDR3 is CASSPGTSGVSSYNEQFF. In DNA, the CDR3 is TGTGCCAGCAGTCCCGGGACTAGCGGAGTAAGCTCCTACAATGAGCAGTTCTTC.

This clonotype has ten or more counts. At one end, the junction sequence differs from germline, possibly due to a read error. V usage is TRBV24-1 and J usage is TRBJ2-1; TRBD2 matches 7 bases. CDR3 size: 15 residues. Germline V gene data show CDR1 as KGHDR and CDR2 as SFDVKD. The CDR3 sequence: CATRDSGTNYNEQFF. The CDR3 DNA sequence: TGTGCCACCAGAGATTCCGGGACTAATTACAATGAGCAGTTCTTC.

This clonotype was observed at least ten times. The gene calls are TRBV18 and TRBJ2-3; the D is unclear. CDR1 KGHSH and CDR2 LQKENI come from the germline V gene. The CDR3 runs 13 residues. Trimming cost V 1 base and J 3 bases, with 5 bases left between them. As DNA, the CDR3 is TGTGCCAGCTCACCACGCGTGACAGATACGCAGTATTTT. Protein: CASSPRVTDTQYF. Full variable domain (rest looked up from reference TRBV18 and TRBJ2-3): NAGVMQNPRHLVRRRGQEARLRCSPMKGHSHVYWYRQLPEEGLKFMVYLQKENIIDESGMPKERFSAEFPKEGPSILRIQQVVRGDSAAYFCASSPRVTDTQYFGPGTRLTVL.

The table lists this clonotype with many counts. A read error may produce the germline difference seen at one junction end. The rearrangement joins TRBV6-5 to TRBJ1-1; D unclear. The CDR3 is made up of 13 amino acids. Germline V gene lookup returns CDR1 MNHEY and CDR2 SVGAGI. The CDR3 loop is CASSYSENTEAFF. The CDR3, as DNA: TGTGCCAGCAGCTACTCGGAGAACACTGAAGCTTTCTTT.

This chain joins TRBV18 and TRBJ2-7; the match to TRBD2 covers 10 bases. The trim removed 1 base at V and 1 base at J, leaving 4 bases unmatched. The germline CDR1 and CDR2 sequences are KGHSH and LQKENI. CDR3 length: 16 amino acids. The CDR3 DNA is TGTGCCAGCTCACCACTGGCTAGCGGGAGTTCCTACGAGCAGTACTTC. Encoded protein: CASSPLASGSSYEQYF.

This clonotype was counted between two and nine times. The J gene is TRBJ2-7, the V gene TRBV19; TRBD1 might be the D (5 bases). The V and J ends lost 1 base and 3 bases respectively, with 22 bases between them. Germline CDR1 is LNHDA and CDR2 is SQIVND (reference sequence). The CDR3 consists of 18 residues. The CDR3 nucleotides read TGTGCCAGTAGTATAGTCGGAAGGCCCTACCTTCAGGGCTACGAGCAGTACTTC. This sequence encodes CASSIVGRPYLQGYEQYF.